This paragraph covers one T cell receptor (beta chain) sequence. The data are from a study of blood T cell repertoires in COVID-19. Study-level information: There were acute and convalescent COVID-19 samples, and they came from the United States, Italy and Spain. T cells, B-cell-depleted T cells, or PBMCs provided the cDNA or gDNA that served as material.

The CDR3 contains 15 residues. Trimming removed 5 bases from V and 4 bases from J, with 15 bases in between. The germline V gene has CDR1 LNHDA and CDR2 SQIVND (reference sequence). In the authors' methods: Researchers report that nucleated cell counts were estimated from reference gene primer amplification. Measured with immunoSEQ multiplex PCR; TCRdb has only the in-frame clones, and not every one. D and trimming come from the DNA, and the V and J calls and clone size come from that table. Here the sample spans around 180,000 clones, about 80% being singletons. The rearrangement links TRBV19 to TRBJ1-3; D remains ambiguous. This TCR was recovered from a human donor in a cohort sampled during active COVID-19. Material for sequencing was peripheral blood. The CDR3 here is CASSASGGSGNTIYF. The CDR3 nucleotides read TGTGCCAGTAGTGCCTCGGGAGGGTCGGGAAACACCATATATTTT. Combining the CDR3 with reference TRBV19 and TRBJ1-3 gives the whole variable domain DGGITQSPKYLFRKEGQNVTLSCEQNLNHDAMYWYRQDPGQGLRLIYYSQIVNDFQKGDIAEGYSVSREKKESFPLTVTSAQKNPTAFYLCASSASGGSGNTIYFGEGSWLTVV.